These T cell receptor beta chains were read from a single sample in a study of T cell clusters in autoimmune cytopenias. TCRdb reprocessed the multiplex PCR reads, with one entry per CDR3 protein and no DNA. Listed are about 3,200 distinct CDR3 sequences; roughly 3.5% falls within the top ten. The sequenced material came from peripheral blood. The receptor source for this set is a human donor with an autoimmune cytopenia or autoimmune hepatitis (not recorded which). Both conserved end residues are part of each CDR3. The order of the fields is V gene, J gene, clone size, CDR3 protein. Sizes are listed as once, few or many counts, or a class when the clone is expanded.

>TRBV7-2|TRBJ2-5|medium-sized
CASSLERGETQYF
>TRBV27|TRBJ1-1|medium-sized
CASSWGRNTEAFF
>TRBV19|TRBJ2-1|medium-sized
CASPGGLAGEQFF
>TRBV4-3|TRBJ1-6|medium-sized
CASSQDRSSPLHF
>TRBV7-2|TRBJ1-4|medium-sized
CASSLDGGTNEKLFF
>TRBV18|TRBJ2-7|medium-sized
CASSFLGVYEQYF
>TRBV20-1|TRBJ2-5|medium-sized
CSASHFRESYEQYF
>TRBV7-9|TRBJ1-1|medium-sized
CASSLVWTGIMNTEAFF
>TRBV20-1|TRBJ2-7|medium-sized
CSASRSDSSYEQYF
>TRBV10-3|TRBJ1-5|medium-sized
CAIRAIPGWPQHF
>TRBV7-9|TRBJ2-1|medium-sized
CASSLQGFNEQFF
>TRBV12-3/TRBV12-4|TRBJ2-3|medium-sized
CASSFDYPTDTQYF
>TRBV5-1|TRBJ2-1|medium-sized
CASSLGATVAYNEQFF
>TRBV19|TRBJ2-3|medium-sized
CASRLARTSTDTQYF
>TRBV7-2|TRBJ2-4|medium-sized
CASSLRGDIQYF
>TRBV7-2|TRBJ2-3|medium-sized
CASSWPDRGGTDTQYF
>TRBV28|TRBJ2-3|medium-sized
CASNWDREDPGVRYTQYF
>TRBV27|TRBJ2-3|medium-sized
CASSFRTGRFWDTQYF
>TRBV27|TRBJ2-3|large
CASRDRGPDTQYF
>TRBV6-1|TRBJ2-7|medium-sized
CASSEGRDYEQYF
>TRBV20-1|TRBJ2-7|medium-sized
CSARAATYEQYF
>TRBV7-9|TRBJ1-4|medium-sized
CASSPTGVHEKLFF
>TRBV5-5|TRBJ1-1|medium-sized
CASSGFPGINTEAFF
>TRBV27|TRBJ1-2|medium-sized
CASSSRGLLDGYTF
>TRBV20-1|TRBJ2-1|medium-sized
CSARGGDHNEQFF
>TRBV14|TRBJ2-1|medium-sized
CASSPLLGDEQFF
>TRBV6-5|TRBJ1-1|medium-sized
CASSGGTATEAFF
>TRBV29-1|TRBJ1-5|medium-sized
CSIGQGASQPQHF
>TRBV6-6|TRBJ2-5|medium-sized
CASSYAGGHQETQYF
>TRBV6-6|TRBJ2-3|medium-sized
CASSYRLAGSTDTQYF